There are many counts of the clone carrying this T cell receptor beta chain. Molecular barcoding with unique molecular identifiers was used for the TCRbeta library. TCRdb processed the PCR reads anew with MiXCR; each CDR3 protein has one entry. This sample has some 70,000 distinct CDR3 sequences, with about 7% found just once. The CDR3 is made up of 15 amino acids. V was cut by 4 bases and J by 5 bases, with 14 bases left in between. CDR1 KGHDR and CDR2 SFDVKD come from the germline V gene. The source of the sample is a study of T-cell reconstitution after alpha-beta-depleted transplantation in children.

This receptor was identified in a human donor who donated a stem cell graft to a child with acute lymphoblastic leukemia. The sample in question was PBMCs from the stem cell graft donor, obtained from the stem cell graft. The chain joins TRBV24-1 to TRBJ2-1, with D perhaps TRBD2 (5 bases). This chain's CDR3 is CATSEYSAVNNEQFF. CDR3 bases: TGTGCCACCAGTGAGTACTCAGCGGTAAACAATGAGCAGTTCTTC.